A single sample gave rise to the 2 T cell receptor beta chains below, sequenced in a study of blood T cell repertoires in COVID-19. The method was immunoSEQ multiplex PCR; TCRdb's version includes in-frame clones alone and lacks a portion of them. The sample includes some 83,000 clones, approximately 80% of them seen just once. The sample taken for sequencing was peripheral blood. Receptors originate from a man in his fifties or sixties with acute or convalescent COVID-19.

The chain links TRBV24-1 to TRBJ2-3, with D tentatively TRBD2 (6 bases). The CDR3 loop spans 17 amino acids. V was cut by 1 base and J by 6 bases, with 19 bases left in between. The V gene's germline CDR1 is KGHDR and CDR2 SFDVKD. In DNA form, the CDR3 reads TGTGCCACCAGTGATTTTGGCATCGGAGGGGTAAGGGATACGCAGTATTTT. Residues: CATSDFGIGGVRDTQYF.

This chain uses TRBV6-4 with TRBJ2-3; TRBD2 matches 14 bases. The CDR3 totals 16 residues. The V gene's germline CDR1 is MRHNA and CDR2 SNTAGT. J lost 4 bases, V lost 0 bases, and 0 bases had no gene match. CDR3 sequence (DNA): TGTGCCAGCAGTGACTCGACTAGCGGGGGGGCAGATACGCAGTATTTT. This sequence encodes CASSDSTSGGADTQYF.